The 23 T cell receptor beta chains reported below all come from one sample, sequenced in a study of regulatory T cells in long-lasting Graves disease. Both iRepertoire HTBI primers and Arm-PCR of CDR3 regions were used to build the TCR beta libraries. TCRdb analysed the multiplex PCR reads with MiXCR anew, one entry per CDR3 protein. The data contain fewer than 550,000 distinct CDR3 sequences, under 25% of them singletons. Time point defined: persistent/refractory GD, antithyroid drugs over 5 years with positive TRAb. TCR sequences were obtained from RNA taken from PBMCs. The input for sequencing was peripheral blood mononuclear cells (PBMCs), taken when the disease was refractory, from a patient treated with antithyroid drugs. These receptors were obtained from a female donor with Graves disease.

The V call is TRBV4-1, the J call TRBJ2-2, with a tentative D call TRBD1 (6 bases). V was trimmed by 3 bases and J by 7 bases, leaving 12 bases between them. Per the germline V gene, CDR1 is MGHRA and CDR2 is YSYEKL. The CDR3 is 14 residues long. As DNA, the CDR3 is TGCGCCAGCAGCCAGACCTACAGGGACGGGGAGCTGTTTTTT. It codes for CASSQTYRDGELFF.

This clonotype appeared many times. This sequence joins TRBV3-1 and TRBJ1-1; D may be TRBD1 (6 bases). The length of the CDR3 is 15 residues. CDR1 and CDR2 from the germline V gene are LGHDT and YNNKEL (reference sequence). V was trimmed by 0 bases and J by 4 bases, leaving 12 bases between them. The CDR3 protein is CASSQEDRTGTEAFF. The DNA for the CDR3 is TGTGCCAGCAGCCAAGAAGACAGGACGGGCACTGAAGCTTTCTTT.

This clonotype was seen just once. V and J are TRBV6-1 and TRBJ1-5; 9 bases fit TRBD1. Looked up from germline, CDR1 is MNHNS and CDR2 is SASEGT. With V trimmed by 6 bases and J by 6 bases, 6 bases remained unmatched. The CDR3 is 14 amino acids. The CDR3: CASSRQGEAQPQHF. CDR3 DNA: TGTGCCAGCAGCCGACAGGGGGAGGCTCAGCCCCAGCATTTT.

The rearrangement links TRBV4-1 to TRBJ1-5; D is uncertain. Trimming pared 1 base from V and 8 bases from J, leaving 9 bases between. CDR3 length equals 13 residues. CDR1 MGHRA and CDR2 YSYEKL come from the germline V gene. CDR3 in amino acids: CASSQVFGEPQHF. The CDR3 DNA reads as TGCGCCAGCAGCCAAGTTTTTGGGGAGCCCCAGCATTTT.

The CDR3, as DNA: TGTGCCAGCAGCTTATGGTACTCCTACATGGGGGACACTGAAGCTTTCTTT. This codes for CASSLWYSYMGDTEAFF. V is TRBV7-9 and J is TRBJ1-1; D possibly corresponds to TRBD1 (5 bases). With 2 bases removed from V and 3 bases from J, the gap between germline ends came to 19 bases. Looked up from germline, CDR1 is SEHNR and CDR2 is FQNEAQ (reference sequence). The CDR3 has 17 amino acids.

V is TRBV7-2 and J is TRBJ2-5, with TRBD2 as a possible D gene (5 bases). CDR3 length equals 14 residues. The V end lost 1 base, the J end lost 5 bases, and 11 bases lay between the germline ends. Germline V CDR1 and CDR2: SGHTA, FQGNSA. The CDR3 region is CASSLVGSSETQYF. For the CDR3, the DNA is TGTGCCAGCAGCTTAGTAGGGAGTAGTGAGACCCAGTACTTC.

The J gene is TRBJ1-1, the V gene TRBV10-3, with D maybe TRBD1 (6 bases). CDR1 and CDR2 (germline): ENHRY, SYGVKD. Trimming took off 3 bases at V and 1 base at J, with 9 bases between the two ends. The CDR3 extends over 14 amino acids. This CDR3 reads CAISEQGPNTEAFF. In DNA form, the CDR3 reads TGTGCCATCAGTGAACAGGGACCGAACACTGAAGCTTTCTTT.

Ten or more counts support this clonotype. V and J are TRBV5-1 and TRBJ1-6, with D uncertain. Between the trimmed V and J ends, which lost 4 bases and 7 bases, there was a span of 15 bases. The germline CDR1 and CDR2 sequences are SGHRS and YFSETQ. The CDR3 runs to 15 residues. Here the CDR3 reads CASSPGELVNSPLHF. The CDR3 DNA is TGCGCCAGCAGCCCCGGTGAGTTGGTGAATTCACCCCTCCACTTT.

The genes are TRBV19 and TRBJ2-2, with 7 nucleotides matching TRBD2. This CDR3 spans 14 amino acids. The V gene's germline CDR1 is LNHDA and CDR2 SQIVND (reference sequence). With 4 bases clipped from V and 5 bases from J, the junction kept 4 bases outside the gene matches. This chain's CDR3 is CASSSGSYTGELFF. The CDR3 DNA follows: TGTGCCAGTAGTAGCGGGAGTTATACCGGGGAGCTGTTTTTT.

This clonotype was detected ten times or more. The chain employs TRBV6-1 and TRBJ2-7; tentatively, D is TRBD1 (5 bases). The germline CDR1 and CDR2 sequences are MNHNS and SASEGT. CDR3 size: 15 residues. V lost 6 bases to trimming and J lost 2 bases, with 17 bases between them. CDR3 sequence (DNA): TGTGCCAGCAGCCCCGCAGGACACCCGACCTACGAGCAGTACTTC. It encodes CASSPAGHPTYEQYF.

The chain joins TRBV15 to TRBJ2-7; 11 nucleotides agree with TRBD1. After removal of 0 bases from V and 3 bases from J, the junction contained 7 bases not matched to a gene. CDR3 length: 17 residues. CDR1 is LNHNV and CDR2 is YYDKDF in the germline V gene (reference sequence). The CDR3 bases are TGTGCCACCAGCAGAGATAGATCCGGGACAGGGGGCTACGAGCAGTACTTC. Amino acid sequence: CATSRDRSGTGGYEQYF.

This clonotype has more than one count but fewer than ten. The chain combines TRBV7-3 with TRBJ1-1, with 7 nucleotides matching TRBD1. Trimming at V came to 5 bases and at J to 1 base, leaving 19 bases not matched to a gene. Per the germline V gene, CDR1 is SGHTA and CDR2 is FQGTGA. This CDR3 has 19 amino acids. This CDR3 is CASSPTSNPGQHWNTEAFF. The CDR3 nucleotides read TGTGCCAGCAGCCCAACCTCGAACCCGGGACAGCATTGGAACACTGAAGCTTTCTTT.

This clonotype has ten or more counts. CDR3 DNA sequence: TGTGCCAGCAGCCGCGATAACACGAACACCGGGGAGCTGTTTTTT. Encoded protein: CASSRDNTNTGELFF. J is TRBJ2-2 and V is TRBV2; no reliable D call. Trimming shortened V by 6 bases and J by 0 bases, and 11 bases separated the two germline ends. CDR1 and CDR2 from the germline V gene are SNHLY and FYNNEI. The CDR3 totals 15 residues.

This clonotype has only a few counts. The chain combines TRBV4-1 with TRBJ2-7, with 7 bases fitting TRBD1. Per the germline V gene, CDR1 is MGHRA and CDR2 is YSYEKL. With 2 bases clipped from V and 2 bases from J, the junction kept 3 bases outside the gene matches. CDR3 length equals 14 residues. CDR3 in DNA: TGCGCCAGCAGCCAATACGGACAGGCCTACGAGCAGTACTTC. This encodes CASSQYGQAYEQYF.

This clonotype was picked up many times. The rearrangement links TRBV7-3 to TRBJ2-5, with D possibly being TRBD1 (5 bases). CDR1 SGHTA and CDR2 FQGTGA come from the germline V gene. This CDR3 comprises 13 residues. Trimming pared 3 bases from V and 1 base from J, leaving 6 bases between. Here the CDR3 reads CASSLDIQETQYF. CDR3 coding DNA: TGTGCCAGCAGCTTGGACATCCAAGAGACCCAGTACTTC.

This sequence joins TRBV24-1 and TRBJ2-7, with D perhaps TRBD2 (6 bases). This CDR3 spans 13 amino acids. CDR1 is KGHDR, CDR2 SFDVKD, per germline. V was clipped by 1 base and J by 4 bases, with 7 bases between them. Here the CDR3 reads CATSDLAGYEQYF. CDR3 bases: TGTGCCACCAGTGATTTAGCGGGTTACGAGCAGTACTTC.

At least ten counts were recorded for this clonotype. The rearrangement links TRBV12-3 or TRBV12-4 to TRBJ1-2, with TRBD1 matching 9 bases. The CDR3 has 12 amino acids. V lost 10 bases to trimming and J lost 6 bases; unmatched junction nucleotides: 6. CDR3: CAIGTGRDGYTF. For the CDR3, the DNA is TGTGCCATCGGGACAGGGCGGGATGGCTACACCTTC.

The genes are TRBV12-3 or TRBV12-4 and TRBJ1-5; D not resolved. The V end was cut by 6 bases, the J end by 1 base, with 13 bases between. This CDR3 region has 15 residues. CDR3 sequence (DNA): TGTGCCAGCAGAGTGGAAAAGTCGAGCAATCAGCCCCAGCATTTT. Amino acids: CASRVEKSSNQPQHF.

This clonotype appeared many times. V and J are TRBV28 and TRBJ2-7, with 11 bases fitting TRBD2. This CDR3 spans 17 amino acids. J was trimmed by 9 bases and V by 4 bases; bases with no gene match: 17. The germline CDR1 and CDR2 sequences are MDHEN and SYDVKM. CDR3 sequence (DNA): TGTGCCAGCAGTTCACAAAGACTAGCGGGACCCCTGGCTGTGCAGTACTTC. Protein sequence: CASSSQRLAGPLAVQYF. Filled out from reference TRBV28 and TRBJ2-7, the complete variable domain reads DVKVTQSSRYLVKRTGEKVFLECVQDMDHENMFWYRQDPGLGLRLIYFSYDVKMKEKGDIPEGYSVSREKKERFSLILESASTNQTSMYLCASSSQRLAGPLAVQYFGPGTRLTVT.

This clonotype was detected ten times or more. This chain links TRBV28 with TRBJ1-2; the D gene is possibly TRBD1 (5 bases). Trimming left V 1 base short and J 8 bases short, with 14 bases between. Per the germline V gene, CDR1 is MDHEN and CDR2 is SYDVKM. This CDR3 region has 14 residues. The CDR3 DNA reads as TGTGCCAGCAGTTTATCGCCAGGGCTTCGGGGCTACACCTTC. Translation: CASSLSPGLRGYTF.

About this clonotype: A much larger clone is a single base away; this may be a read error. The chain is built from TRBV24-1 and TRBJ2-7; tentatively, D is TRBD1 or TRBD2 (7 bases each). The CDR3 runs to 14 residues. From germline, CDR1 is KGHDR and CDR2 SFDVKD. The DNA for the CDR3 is TGTGCCATCAGTGAGCGGGACAGTCCCTACGAGCAGTACTTC. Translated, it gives CAISERDSPYEQYF.

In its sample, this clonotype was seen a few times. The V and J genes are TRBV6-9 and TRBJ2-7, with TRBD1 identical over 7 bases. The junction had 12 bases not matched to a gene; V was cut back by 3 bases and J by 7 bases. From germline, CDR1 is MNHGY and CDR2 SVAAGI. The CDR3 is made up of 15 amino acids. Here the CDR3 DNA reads TGTGCCAGCAGTTACTTCAGGGGGACCTCTGGGGAGCAGTACTTC. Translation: CASSYFRGTSGEQYF.

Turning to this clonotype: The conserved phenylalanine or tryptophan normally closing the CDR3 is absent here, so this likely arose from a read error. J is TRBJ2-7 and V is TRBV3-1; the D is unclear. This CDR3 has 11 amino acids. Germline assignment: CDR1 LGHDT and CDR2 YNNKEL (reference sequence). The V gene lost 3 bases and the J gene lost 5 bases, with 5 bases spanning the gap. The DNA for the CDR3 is TGTGCCAGCAGCCACGTCCACGAGCAGTACTCC. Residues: CASSHVHEQYS.